This is a list of T cell receptor beta chains from one sample in a study of tumor-infiltrating lymphocytes in oesophageal squamous cell carcinoma. Via MiXCR, TCRdb re-called the PCR reads, giving one row per CDR3 protein. The sample includes more than 10,000 distinct CDR3 sequences, about three fifths of them seen just once. Sequencing was done on a sample of esophageal tumor tissue. The receptors were gathered from a female donor with esophageal squamous cell carcinoma. CDR3s include the opening cysteine and the closing phenylalanine or tryptophan. The D gene is left open where the match is weak. Expanded clones are given a class, and other clones once, few, many or no size at all.

j_call clone_size d_call v_call cdr3_aa cdr3_nt
TRBJ2-6 NA NA TRBV7-2 CASSPGSSGANVLTF TGTGCCAGCAGCCCAGGCTCCTCTGGGGCCAACGTCCTGACTTTC
TRBJ2-7 NA TRBD1 TRBV7-9 CASRERGLGYEQYF TGTGCCAGCAGGGAGAGGGGGCTCGGGTACGAGCAGTACTTC
TRBJ2-3 NA NA TRBV7-2 CAGSLLSATDTQYF TGTGCCGGCAGCTTATTGTCCGCAACAGATACGCAGTATTTT
TRBJ2-3 large NA TRBV7-8 CASSRAHRGGHTDTQYF TGTGCCAGCAGCCGAGCCCATCGAGGTGGGCACACAGATACGCAGTATTTT
TRBJ1-5 few TRBD1 TRBV12-3/TRBV12-4 CASSPDRGRQPQHF TGTGCCAGCAGCCCTGACAGGGGAAGGCAGCCCCAGCATTTT
TRBJ2-1 NA NA TRBV7-3 CASSLGSRYNEQFF TGTGCCAGCAGCTTGGGGTCCAGATACAATGAGCAGTTCTTC
TRBJ2-3 NA NA TRBV6-1 CASSSGATQYF TGTGCCAGCTCTTCGGGGGCAACGCAGTATTTT
TRBJ1-2 many TRBD1 TRBV7-9 CASGQGGNYGYTF TGTGCCAGCGGACAGGGGGGAAACTATGGCTACACCTTC
TRBJ2-1 few NA TRBV7-3 CASSLGSSGLANEQFF TGTGCCAGCAGCTTAGGCAGTAGCGGTCTGGCCAATGAGCAGTTCTTC
TRBJ2-2 medium-sized TRBD1 TRBV11-2 CASSLEGQGQGVYTGELFF TGTGCCAGCAGCTTAGAGGGTCAGGGACAGGGGGTCTACACCGGGGAGCTGTTTTTT
TRBJ2-1 few NA TRBV7-2 CASSPSQSLYNEQFF TGTGCCAGCAGCCCGAGTCAGTCACTCTACAATGAGCAGTTCTTC
TRBJ2-1 NA NA TRBV11-2 CASSLQPYNEQFF TGTGCCAGCAGCTTACAACCCTACAATGAGCAGTTCTTC
TRBJ2-1 many NA TRBV18 CASSPTPGSYNEQFF TGTGCCAGCTCACCAACGCCGGGCTCCTACAATGAGCAGTTCTTC
TRBJ2-1 NA NA TRBV28 CASRARGEQFF TGTGCCAGCAGGGCGAGAGGGGAGCAGTTCTTC
TRBJ2-1 NA TRBD1 TRBV6-2/TRBV6-3 CASSYSDRGNEQFF TGTGCCAGCAGTTACTCGGACAGGGGCAATGAGCAGTTCTTC
TRBJ1-2 medium-sized TRBD1 TRBV6-1 CASSLKGTVNYGYTF TGTGCCAGCAGCTTGAAAGGGACAGTAAACTATGGCTACACCTTC
TRBJ2-5 few NA TRBV7-3 CASSPRGRGETQYF TGTGCCAGCAGCCCCAGGGGGCGGGGGGAGACCCAGTACTTC
TRBJ2-5 few TRBD1 TRBV7-8 CASSLRDREETQYF TGTGCCAGCAGCTTGCGGGACAGGGAAGAGACCCAGTACTTC
TRBJ2-3 NA NA TRBV7-2 CASSPGADTQYF TGTGCCAGCAGCCCAGGGGCAGATACGCAGTATTTT
TRBJ2-3 NA TRBD2 TRBV7-2 CASSLSGSGGPPDTQYF TGTGCCAGCAGCTTGAGTGGCTCGGGAGGGCCCCCAGATACGCAGTATTTT
TRBJ2-1 NA NA TRBV6-8 CASSDLGGAFYEQFF TGTGCCAGCAGTGACTTGGGGGGCGCATTCTACGAGCAGTTCTTC
TRBJ2-7 NA TRBD1 TRBV7-2 CASSLNRGPCEQYF TGTGCCAGCAGCTTAAACAGGGGCCCCTGCGAGCAGTACTTC
TRBJ2-1 few NA TRBV7-3 CASSLGATSYNEQFF TGTGCCAGCAGCTTAGGGGCGACCTCCTACAATGAGCAGTTCTTC
TRBJ2-1 NA TRBD1 TRBV10-3 CASGTGHYNEQFF TGTGCCAGCGGGACAGGGCACTACAATGAGCAGTTCTTC
TRBJ2-1 medium-sized TRBD2 TRBV27 CASSLSGLVRNEQFF TGTGCCAGCAGTTTATCCGGACTAGTTCGTAATGAGCAGTTCTTC
TRBJ2-4 once TRBD1 TRBV6-5 CASSTSGQGAVKNIQYF TGTGCCAGCAGTACGAGCGGACAGGGGGCCGTCAAAAACATTCAGTACTTC
TRBJ2-3 NA NA TRBV5-1 CASSLRDLETQYF TGCGCCAGCAGCCTCCGGGACTTAGAGACGCAGTATTTT
TRBJ1-2 NA NA TRBV7-2 CASSSQGSDYGYTF TGTGCCAGCAGCTCCCAGGGGAGCGACTATGGCTACACCTTC